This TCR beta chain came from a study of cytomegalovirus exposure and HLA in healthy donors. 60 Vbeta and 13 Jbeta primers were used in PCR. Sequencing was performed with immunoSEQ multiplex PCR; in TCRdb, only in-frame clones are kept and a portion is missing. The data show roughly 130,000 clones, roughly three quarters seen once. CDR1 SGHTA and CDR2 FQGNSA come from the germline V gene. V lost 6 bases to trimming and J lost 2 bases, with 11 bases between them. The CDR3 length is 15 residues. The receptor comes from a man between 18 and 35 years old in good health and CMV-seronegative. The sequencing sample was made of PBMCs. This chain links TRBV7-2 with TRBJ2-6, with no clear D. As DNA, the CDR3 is TGTGCCAGCAGGGAGCGAGGTGCTGGGGCCAACGTCCTGACTTTC. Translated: CASRERGAGANVLTF. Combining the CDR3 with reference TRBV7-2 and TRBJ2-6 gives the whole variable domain GAGVSQSPSNKVTEKGKDVELRCDPISGHTALYWYRQSLGQGLEFLIYFQGNSAPDKSGLPSDRFSAERTGGSVSTLTIQRTQQEDSAVYLCASRERGAGANVLTFGAGSRLTVL.